These 6 T cell receptor beta chains came from one sample sequenced in a study of cytomegalovirus exposure and HLA in healthy donors. Use of 60 Vbeta and 13 Jbeta primers characterized the PCR. Clones were sequenced by immunoSEQ multiplex PCR, and TCRdb holds only the in-frame ones, with some missing. The sample carries about 60,000 clones, approximately 77% recorded once. The source material was PBMCs. The receptors come from a woman aged 40 to 49 in good health and CMV-seropositive.

There are a few counts of this clone. The genes are TRBV7-9 and TRBJ1-1; D gene ambiguous. V shed 5 bases and J shed 10 bases, with 17 bases lying between them. The CDR3 length is 13 residues. Germline lookup yields CDR1 SEHNR and CDR2 FQNEAQ (reference sequence). The CDR3 DNA sequence: TGTGCCAGCAGCCCAGGCCGTCCAGAGGGAGCTTTCTTT. Its translation is CASSPGRPEGAFF.

The genes are TRBV6-6 and TRBJ2-2; perhaps TRBD2 as D (5 bases). Germline CDR1 is MNHNY and CDR2 is SVGAGI (reference sequence). V was clipped by 7 bases and J by 2 bases, with 8 bases between them. The CDR3 covers 13 residues. The DNA for the CDR3 is TGTGCCAGCACCGGGGTTAACACCGGGGAGCTGTTTTTT. Its translation is CASTGVNTGELFF.

The J gene is TRBJ2-3, the V gene TRBV6-4, with TRBD1 matching over 10 bases. The CDR3 spans 16 residues. Germline V gene lookup returns CDR1 MRHNA and CDR2 SNTAGT. V lost 0 bases and J lost 7; bases outside the gene matches: 7. The CDR3 region is CASSDSTGQGLNTQYF. For the CDR3, the DNA is TGTGCCAGCAGTGACTCGACGGGACAGGGGCTAAATACGCAGTATTTT.

V and J are TRBV29-1 and TRBJ2-1, with D perhaps TRBD1 (6 bases). The V gene lost 6 bases and the J gene lost 1 base, with 25 bases spanning the gap. CDR1 and CDR2 from the germline V gene are SQVTM and ANQGSEA. The CDR3 covers 18 residues. The DNA for the CDR3 is TGCAGCGTCCGAGAGGTGGGTGTTCGAGGGGGATCCTACAATGAGCAGTTCTTC. Encoded protein: CSVREVGVRGGSYNEQFF.

This clone came up once. The chain uses TRBV2 and TRBJ2-3; the D is unclear. Germline CDR1 reads SNHLY; CDR2 reads FYNNEI. Trimming removed 3 bases at V and 10 bases at J, with 11 bases between. The CDR3 has 12 residues. CDR3 bases: TGTGCCAGCAGTGACGACTCCCCTCCGCAGTATTTT. It is translated as CASSDDSPPQYF. The full variable domain, rest sourced from reference TRBV2 and TRBJ2-3, is EPEVTQTPSHQVTQMGQEVILRCVPISNHLYFYWYRQILGQKVEFLVSFYNNEISEKSEIFDDQFSVERPDGSNFTLKIRSTKLEDSAMYFCASSDDSPPQYFGPGTRLTVL.

This clone was detected once. In nucleotides, the CDR3 is TGCGCCAGCAGCCCTGACAGAGGAGTTAACACCGGGGAGCTGTTTTTT. Residues: CASSPDRGVNTGELFF. This rearrangement joins TRBV4-1 to TRBJ2-2, with D possibly TRBD1 on 5 matching bases. This CDR3 has 16 amino acids. Germline V lookup: CDR1 MGHRA, CDR2 YSYEKL. Trimming left V 4 bases short and J 2 bases short, with 14 bases between.